The sequence of this T cell receptor (beta chain) was determined in a study of technical replicates of blood from a few donors. CDR1 is SGHVS, CDR2 FNYEAQ, per germline. The CDR3 sequence is 12 residues long. V was cut by 6 bases and J by 1 base, with 6 bases left in between. Produced via immunoSEQ multiplex PCR; TCRdb's table is partial and in-frame only. This sample has some 80,000 clones, with 75% to 85% found just once. The clonotype comes from a human donor in good health. Some clones in this sample may be carry-over from other donors' samples. The rearrangement links TRBV7-6 to TRBJ2-5; D not certain. The sample comprised PBMCs. CDR3 in amino acids: CASRGVQETQYF. The DNA of the CDR3 is TGTGCCAGCAGAGGAGTCCAAGAGACCCAGTACTTC.